These 21 T cell receptor beta chains came from one sample sequenced in a study of shared clonotypes between healthy human individuals. Sequenced by immunoSEQ multiplex PCR; TCRdb stores in-frame clones only, minus some. Of millions of clones detected, 85% to 95% appear once; the ten largest clones hold 0.13%. What was sequenced was naive CD4+ T cells sorted from blood. Subset reported: CD45RA+ positively selected. The source of these receptors is a man between 18 and 29 years old in good health.

Comment on this clone: Germline is not matched at one junction end, which may reflect a read error. The V call is TRBV6-5, the J call TRBJ2-3; 10 bases are a match to TRBD2. This CDR3 comprises 15 residues. Germline values: CDR1 MNHEY, CDR2 SVGAGI. This CDR3 is CTSSYEGLARDTQYF. The CDR3, as DNA: TGTACCAGCAGTTACGAGGGACTAGCGCGAGATACGCAGTATTTT.

This clone was detected only once. The chain is built from TRBV6-4 and TRBJ2-1; possibly TRBD1 or TRBD2 for D (5 bases each). Trimming pared 11 bases from V and 5 bases from J, leaving 34 bases between. This CDR3 is built from 19 residues. From germline, CDR1 is MRHNA and CDR2 SNTAGT. CDR3 coding DNA: TGTGCCGGAAATTGGGACCGACCTCGGACGAAATGGGTAAACAATGAGCAGTTCTTC. Translated, it gives CAGNWDRPRTKWVNNEQFF.

J is TRBJ1-2 and V is TRBV21-1; the table's D call of TRBD1 was not tested on the DNA. TRBV21-1 is reported as a pseudogene. This CDR3 region has 17 residues. CDR3 coding DNA: TGTGCCAGCTCCCAGCTTCCCGGGACAGGAGGTAACTATGGCTACACCTTC. Translated, it gives CASSQLPGTGGNYGYTF.

Notes on this clone: Without the conserved terminal phenylalanine or tryptophan, this CDR3 likely stems from a read error. In DNA form, the CDR3 reads TGTGCCAGCAGCTCGGACGCGGCGCCTGGGGCCAACGTCCTGACTCTC. Amino acids: CASSSDAAPGANVLTL. The chain uses TRBV5-4 and TRBJ2-6, with D unclear. The germline V gene encodes CDR1 SGHNT and CDR2 YYREEE (reference sequence). V gave up 3 bases and J gave up 2 bases, with 12 bases separating them. The CDR3 has 16 residues.

V usage is TRBV29-1 and J usage is TRBJ1-1; TRBD1 is a possible D gene (6 bases). This CDR3 is 13 amino acids long. V was clipped by 7 bases and J by 4 bases, with 16 bases between them. The germline CDR1 and CDR2 sequences are SQVTM and ANQGSEA. The CDR3 protein is CSAKTGIFTEAFF. CDR3 bases: TGCAGCGCGAAGACAGGAATCTTCACTGAAGCTTTCTTT.

This clone was picked up one time. The chain is built from TRBV5-4 and TRBJ2-7, with D possibly being TRBD1 or TRBD2 (6 bases each). Germline CDR1 is SGHNT and CDR2 is YYREEE (reference sequence). The CDR3 spans 14 residues. V was cut by 5 bases and J by 4 bases, with 16 bases left in between. CDR3 in DNA: TGTGCCAGCAGGATGGAAGGGGGGCGTTACGAGCAGTACTTC. Protein sequence: CASRMEGGRYEQYF.

The chain carries TRBV6-5 and TRBJ2-7; D possibly corresponds to TRBD2 (5 bases). Germline-derived CDR1 and CDR2 are MNHEY and SVGAGI. This CDR3 comprises 14 residues. The V and J ends lost 1 base and 4 bases respectively, with 11 bases between them. The CDR3 loop is CASSYFGRSYEQYF. CDR3 bases: TGTGCCAGCAGTTACTTTGGGAGAAGTTACGAGCAGTACTTC.

The chain combines TRBV10-3 with TRBJ2-2; 9 nucleotides line up with TRBD1. Trimming at V came to 4 bases and at J to 6 bases, leaving 3 bases not matched to a gene. This CDR3 has 14 amino acids. Germline values: CDR1 ENHRY, CDR2 SYGVKD. The CDR3 loop is CAISAGTGSGELFF. Written as DNA, the CDR3 is TGTGCCATCAGTGCCGGGACAGGGTCCGGGGAGCTGTTTTTT.

In this sample, this clone turned up once. This sample also contains other DNA sequences that code for the same CDR3. The chain uses TRBV28 and TRBJ2-7; D remains unclear. V lost 6 bases to trimming and J lost 3 bases, with 6 bases between them. The CDR3 totals 11 residues. Per germline, CDR1 MDHEN and CDR2 SYDVKM. The CDR3 here is CASSKGYEQYF. CDR3 coding DNA: TGTGCCAGCAGCAAGGGCTACGAGCAGTACTTC. The whole variable domain, remainder taken from reference TRBV28 and TRBJ2-7, is DVKVTQSSRYLVKRTGEKVFLECVQDMDHENMFWYRQDPGLGLRLIYFSYDVKMKEKGDIPEGYSVSREKKERFSLILESASTNQTSMYLCASSKGYEQYFGPGTRLTVT.

The V call is TRBV25-1, the J call TRBJ2-7, with D unresolved. This CDR3 is built from 13 residues. Trimming shortened V by 4 bases and J by 9 bases, and 16 bases separated the two germline ends. Germline-derived CDR1 and CDR2 are MGHDK and SYGVNS. The CDR3 here is CASSVITYDGQYF. In DNA form, the CDR3 reads TGTGCCAGCAGTGTGATTACTTATGACGGGCAGTACTTC.

This clone was recorded once. The rearrangement links TRBV28 to TRBJ1-2; D is perhaps TRBD1 (5 bases). The CDR3 length is 13 residues. Germline V gene sequence: CDR1 MDHEN, CDR2 SYDVKM. The V gene lost 6 bases and the J gene lost 8 bases, with 16 bases spanning the gap. For the CDR3, the DNA is TGTGCCAGCAGCCCGAGCGGGGCGGGGGGCTACACCTTC. This translates into CASSPSGAGGYTF.

The J gene is TRBJ1-1, the V gene TRBV11-2, with TRBD1 matching over 9 bases. Germline lookup yields CDR1 SGHAT and CDR2 FQNNGV. The CDR3 extends over 13 amino acids. V shed 6 bases, J shed 3 bases, and the junction held 2 bases outside the gene matches. The CDR3 protein is CASSWTGDTEAFF. In DNA, the CDR3 is TGTGCCAGCAGTTGGACAGGGGACACTGAAGCTTTCTTT.

There are a few counts of this clone. The chain has TRBV2 and TRBJ2-2; possible D gene TRBD1, 6 bases. V was clipped by 7 bases and J by 7 bases, with 16 bases between them. This CDR3 is 14 amino acids long. Germline CDR1 is SNHLY and CDR2 is FYNNEI. The CDR3: CASNRQQGIGELFF. CDR3 DNA sequence: TGTGCCAGCAACCGCCAACAGGGTATCGGGGAGCTGTTTTTT.

This sequence joins TRBV5-1 and TRBJ1-1, with D possibly TRBD1 on 5 matching bases. The CDR3 spans 13 residues. Trimming took 3 bases from V and 4 from J, leaving 10 bases between them. CDR1 SGHRS and CDR2 YFSETQ come from the germline V gene. CDR3 in DNA: TGCGCCAGCAGCTCCCAGCAGGGCACTGAAGCTTTCTTT. This codes for CASSSQQGTEAFF.

The gene calls are TRBV19 and TRBJ2-7; D remains ambiguous. Germline CDR1 LNHDA, CDR2 SQIVND (reference sequence). The CDR3 spans 8 residues. The CDR3 protein is CASLVGKV. CDR3 nucleotide sequence: TGTGCCAGTTTAGTGGGGAAGGTC.

The chain couples TRBV9 to TRBJ2-7; D call uncertain. The CDR3 loop spans 14 amino acids. The germline gives CDR1 SGDLS, CDR2 YYNGEE. V was pared by 2 bases and J by 1 base, with 10 bases between. DNA for the CDR3: TGTGCCAGCAGCGTCTACCCGGCATCCTACGAGCAGTACTTC. It is translated as CASSVYPASYEQYF.

The V call is TRBV9, the J call TRBJ2-7, with 11 bases identical to TRBD1. Trimming cost V 4 bases and J 7 bases; bases outside gene matches: 10. From germline, CDR1 is SGDLS and CDR2 YYNGEE. This CDR3 region has 15 residues. CDR3 DNA sequence: TGTGCCAGCAGCCCAGGAGGACAGGGGGCTCGTGAGCAGTACTTC. This gives the protein CASSPGGQGAREQYF.

The CDR3 is CASSLGSGTGQREKLFF. CDR3 coding DNA: TGTGCCAGCAGCTTGGGGTCAGGGACAGGGCAAAGAGAAAAACTGTTTTTT. The chain carries TRBV5-4 and TRBJ1-4; 9 bases are shared with TRBD1. J lost 8 bases, V lost 0 bases, and 11 bases had no gene match. The germline V gene encodes CDR1 SGHNT and CDR2 YYREEE (reference sequence). This CDR3 spans 17 amino acids.

The chain links TRBV6-5 to TRBJ1-6, with 8 nucleotides matching TRBD1. Germline V gene lookup returns CDR1 MNHEY and CDR2 SVGAGI. The CDR3 totals 15 residues. Losses at the gene ends were 6 bases for V and 14 bases for J; bases not matched to a gene: 15. This CDR3 reads CASRRTGNTISTLHF. The CDR3 DNA reads TGTGCCAGCAGGCGGACAGGGAACACGATTAGCACCCTCCACTTT.

The chain joins TRBV5-6 to TRBJ1-1, with D perhaps TRBD1 (5 bases). The CDR3 is 13 residues long. Germline CDR1 reads SGHDT; CDR2 reads YYEEEE. V lost 3 bases, J lost 0 bases, and 6 bases lay in between. CDR3 sequence (DNA): TGTGCCAGCAGCTGGGGGGTGAACACTGAAGCTTTCTTT. Its translation is CASSWGVNTEAFF.

CDR3 DNA sequence: TGTGCCAGCAGCCCCGCCTGGGGATTACATAATTCACCCCTCCACTTT. Translated, it gives CASSPAWGLHNSPLHF. V gene TRBV9 combines with J gene TRBJ1-6; D ambiguous. Trimming pared 4 bases from V and 5 bases from J, leaving 16 bases between. The V gene's germline CDR1 is SGDLS and CDR2 YYNGEE. CDR3 length: 16 amino acids.